The present T cell receptor beta chain was sequenced within a study of cytomegalovirus exposure and HLA in healthy donors. Whole-study findings and limits: Later genetic work tied a missense DCLRE1C variant to beta-chain V and J trimming.

Nominally healthy donors were sampled, though unrecorded immune exposures were likely. The PCR was carried out with 60 Vbeta primers and 13 Jbeta primers. In the original processing: In a later analysis, around 11 million of 65 million to 80 million unique beta chains occurred in at least two donors. Profiled with immunoSEQ multiplex PCR; TCRdb holds only in-frame clones, not every one. V, J and clone size derive from that table, while D and trimming were established from the DNA sequence. The data show 120,000 to 150,000 clones, over 70% seen once. Regarding this clone: Its antigen remains unknown.

The CDR3 runs 17 residues. Germline V gene data show CDR1 as SGHAT and CDR2 as FQDESV (reference sequence). The junction had 10 bases not matched to a gene; V was cut back by 1 base and J by 3 bases. The sequence was collected from a male donor in good health and CMV-seronegative. This chain joins TRBV11-1 and TRBJ2-5, with TRBD2 matching over 8 bases. Sequenced sample: PBMCs. The CDR3 bases are TGTGCCAGCAGCTTAGGTAGCAGCGGGGGACGTAAAGAGACCCAGTACTTC. It codes for CASSLGSSGGRKETQYF.